A selection of T cell receptor beta chains follows, all from one sample in a study of blood T cells in healthy people across ages. MiXCR was run by TCRdb on the 5' RACE reads, yielding one entry per CDR3 protein. The sample holds roughly 500,000 distinct CDR3 sequences, around 24% seen once. The data also belong to a second study, concerning T cells of mothers and their children.

The sample consisted of blood. These receptors were collected from a boy aged 10-17 years in good health. Each CDR3 is given with its conserved first and last residue. Each record gives: V gene, clone size, J gene, D gene, CDR3 DNA, CDR3 protein. The D gene is left open where the match is weak. A clone size is listed for some rows: how often the clone was seen (once, few, many), or a class if it is expanded.

>TRBV7-2|few|TRBJ1-6|.
TGTGCCAGCAGCTTAGCAGTTGGTTCACCCCTCCACTTT
CASSLAVGSPLHF
>TRBV11-2|.|TRBJ2-2|.
TGTGCCAGCAGCTTCGCACACGCGAACACCGGGGAGCTGTTTTTT
CASSFAHANTGELFF
>TRBV2|.|TRBJ2-1|TRBD1
TGTGCCACCCCGGGACAGGGCCCCTACAATGAGCAGTTCTTC
CATPGQGPYNEQFF
>TRBV7-2|few|TRBJ2-3|.
TGTGCCAGCAGTTTACAGGCCGCCAGCACAGATACGCAGTATTTT
CASSLQAASTDTQYF
>TRBV6-2/TRBV6-3|few|TRBJ2-5|.
TGTGCCAGCAGTTACTCCGGGGTGCAAGAGACCCAGTACTTC
CASSYSGVQETQYF
>TRBV20-1|many|TRBJ2-4|TRBD1
TGCAGTGCTAGAGATTACAGGGGGGAAAACATTCAGTACTTC
CSARDYRGENIQYF
>TRBV6-2/TRBV6-3|.|TRBJ2-3|.
TGTGCCAGCAGTTACTCCAGCCTCCTGAATACGCAGTATTTT
CASSYSSLLNTQYF
>TRBV5-1|.|TRBJ2-3|TRBD2
TGCGCCAGCAGCCTCCGGCGGGGGGGATCAGGCACAGATACGCAGTATTTT
CASSLRRGGSGTDTQYF
>TRBV29-1|few|TRBJ2-7|.
TGCAGCGTCGAGGTCGGGGACCTCTACGAGCAGTACTTC
CSVEVGDLYEQYF
>TRBV29-1|.|TRBJ1-1|.
TGCAGCGTTCCCCCAGGGAACACTGAAGCTTTCTTT
CSVPPGNTEAFF